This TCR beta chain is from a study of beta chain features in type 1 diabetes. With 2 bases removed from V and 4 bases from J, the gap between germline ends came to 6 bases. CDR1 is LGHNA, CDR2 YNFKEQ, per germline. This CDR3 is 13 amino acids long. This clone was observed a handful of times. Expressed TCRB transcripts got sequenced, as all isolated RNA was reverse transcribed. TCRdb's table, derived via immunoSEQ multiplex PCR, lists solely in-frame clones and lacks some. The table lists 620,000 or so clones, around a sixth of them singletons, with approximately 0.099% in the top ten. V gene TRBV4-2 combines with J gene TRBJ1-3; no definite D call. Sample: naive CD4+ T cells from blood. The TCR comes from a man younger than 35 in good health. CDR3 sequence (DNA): TGTGCCAGCAGCCAAACATCAGGAAACACCATATATTTT. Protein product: CASSQTSGNTIYF.